Listed below are T cell receptor beta chains from one sample, sequenced in a study of shared clonotypes between healthy human individuals. Profiled with immunoSEQ multiplex PCR; TCRdb holds only in-frame clones, not every one. The sample contains about 470,000 clones, roughly 77% of which appear only once. Sequences were obtained from PBMCs. Every receptor here comes from a woman between 40 and 50 years old in good health. Some clones in this sample may be carry-over from other donors' samples. CDR3s include the opening cysteine and the closing phenylalanine or tryptophan. Each record gives: clone size, D gene, J gene, V gene, CDR3 DNA, CDR3 protein. A D gene is named only where the DNA matches it firmly. Size values are once, few and many counts, or a class for expanded clones, and some rows have none.

NA	TRBD2	TRBJ2-7	TRBV9	TGTGCCAGCAGCGCGATAGCGGGAGAGGGGGTGGAGCAGTACTTC	CASSAIAGEGVEQYF
NA	NA	TRBJ2-2	TRBV9	TGTGCCAGCAGCCCCGGGGACCTGTTTACCGGGGAGCTGTTTTTT	CASSPGDLFTGELFF
NA	NA	TRBJ1-5	TRBV19	TGTGCCAGTAGTATGGGACTTAGGGAGATTCAGCCCCAGCATTTT	CASSMGLREIQPQHF
NA	NA	TRBJ1-4	TRBV9	TGTGCCAGCAGTCCCAAGGCGGGACACCGTGAAAAACTGTTTTTT	CASSPKAGHREKLFF
NA	NA	TRBJ2-7	TRBV18	TGTGCCAGCTCACGAGGCCCTAGCGCCGAAAACTCCTACGAGCAGTACTTC	CASSRGPSAENSYEQYF
NA	NA	TRBJ1-1	TRBV5-1	TGCGCCAGCAGCTTGGGGCGGGGGATGATCACTGAAGCTTTCTTT	CASSLGRGMITEAFF
NA	NA	TRBJ2-7	TRBV28	TGTGCCAGCAGTCGATGGGACAACTCCTACGAGCAGTACTTC	CASSRWDNSYEQYF
NA	NA	TRBJ2-3	TRBV5-6	TGTGCCAGCAGCTTGTCGGGGGGCGGGAGCACAGATACGCAGTATTTT	CASSLSGGGSTDTQYF
NA	NA	TRBJ2-7	TRBV4-1	TGCGCCAGCAGCCAAGATCCAGGGATCTCTGGCGAGCAGTACTTC	CASSQDPGISGEQYF
NA	TRBD1	TRBJ1-2	TRBV5-1	TGCGCCAGCAGCTTGGTTGGGACAGGGGATGGCTACACCTTC	CASSLVGTGDGYTF
NA	NA	TRBJ1-2	TRBV27	TGTGCCAGCACCCCGGGGGGCTCAGTTAACTATGGCTACACCTTC	CASTPGGSVNYGYTF
once	NA	TRBJ1-1	TRBV23-1	TGCGCCAGCAAACAGGACGTGGGGGCGGGCACTGAAGCTTTCTTT	CASKQDVGAGTEAFF
NA	NA	TRBJ2-2	TRBV7-2	TGTGCCAGCAGCTTAGCTTGGGCGAACACCGGGGAGCTGTTTTTT	CASSLAWANTGELFF
NA	NA	TRBJ2-5	TRBV28	TGTGCCAGCAGACCGGGAGACAGGCCTCAAGAGACCCAGTACTTC	CASRPGDRPQETQYF
NA	TRBD1	TRBJ1-3	TRBV28	TGTGCCAGCAGTTTAACAGGGGAGGAATCTGGAAACACCATATATTTT	CASSLTGEESGNTIYF
NA	TRBD1	TRBJ1-1	TRBV25-1	TGTGCCAGCAGTGAATCACGGACAGGGGATACTGAAGCTTTCTTT	CASSESRTGDTEAFF
NA	TRBD2	TRBJ2-1	TRBV5-1	TGCGCCAGCAGCATCCTCACTAGCGGGAGCCACAATGAGCAGTTCTTC	CASSILTSGSHNEQFF
NA	TRBD1	TRBJ2-1	TRBV19	TGTGCCAGTAAGGAACGACAGGGGATGATTTCTTCAAGCTACAATGAGCAGTTCTTC	CASKERQGMISSSYNEQFF
NA	TRBD1	TRBJ2-7	TRBV5-4	TGTGCCAGCAGCTTGGGGACAGGGGCCTACGAGCAGTACTTC	CASSLGTGAYEQYF
NA	TRBD1	TRBJ2-5	TRBV2	TGTGCCAGCAGTGGGACAGGGGGCGGACAAGAGACCCAGTACTTC	CASSGTGGGQETQYF
NA	TRBD1	TRBJ2-2	TRBV28	TGTGCCAGCAGTTTGAGGACAGGGACCGGGGAGCTGTTTTTT	CASSLRTGTGELFF
few	NA	TRBJ1-5	TRBV19	TGTGCCAGTAGTATTAGGACTAATCAGCCCCAGCATTTT	CASSIRTNQPQHF
NA	NA	TRBJ2-5	TRBV7-2	TGTGCCAGCAGCTTATATGGGGGGCGAGAGACCCAGTACTTC	CASSLYGGRETQYF
NA	NA	TRBJ2-3	TRBV7-2	TGTGCCAGCAGCCCCACTCGGTACCCAGACACAGATACGCAGTATTTT	CASSPTRYPDTDTQYF
many	NA	TRBJ1-1	TRBV30	TGTGCCTGGAGTATGGGGGGGATGAACACTGAAGCTTTCTTT	CAWSMGGMNTEAFF
NA	NA	TRBJ2-4	TRBV4-3	TGCGCCAGCAGCCAAGTATCAGGAACAAAAAACATTCAGTACTTC	CASSQVSGTKNIQYF
medium-sized	NA	TRBJ2-5	TRBV30	TGTGCCTGGAGTGTAATCGGCAACCTTGGGACCCAGTACTTC	CAWSVIGNLGTQYF
once	NA	TRBJ2-7	TRBV13	TGTGCCAGCAGCTCCCAAGGATTTGACTACGAGCAGTACTTC	CASSSQGFDYEQYF
NA	NA	TRBJ2-3	TRBV5-4	TGTGCCAGCAGCCTCATGTTGGGAGGGGGGAGCACAGATACGCAGTATTTT	CASSLMLGGGSTDTQYF
NA	NA	TRBJ1-1	TRBV18	TGTGCCAGCTCACCATCTCGGGGGCGGTCTGAAGCTTTCTTT	CASSPSRGRSEAFF
NA	TRBD2	TRBJ2-3	TRBV19	TGTGCCAGTAGTACCCCCCGCGGGGGTAGGCGGGCAGATACGCAGTATTTT	CASSTPRGGRRADTQYF
NA	TRBD2	TRBJ2-3	TRBV6-4	TGTGCCAGCAGTCCCGGGACTAGCGACACAGATACGCAGTATTTT	CASSPGTSDTDTQYF
many	NA	TRBJ1-2	TRBV28	TGTGCCAGCAGTTTAATCGGGTATGGTGGGGACTATGGCTACACCTTC	CASSLIGYGGDYGYTF
NA	NA	TRBJ2-6	TRBV5-5	TGTGCCAGCAGCTTGGACTTCAGGGGATCCGGGGCCAACGTCCTGACTTTC	CASSLDFRGSGANVLTF
NA	NA	TRBJ2-2	TRBV7-7	TGTGCCAGCGCCCGGGACCTGAACACCGGGGAGCTGTTTTTT	CASARDLNTGELFF
few	NA	TRBJ1-2	TRBV18	TGTGCCAGCTCACCATGGGGGAATACTAACTATGGCTACACCTTC	CASSPWGNTNYGYTF
NA	TRBD2	TRBJ2-1	TRBV4-2	TGTGCCAGCAGCCCGACGGGACTACGCATATACAATGAGCAGTTCTTC	CASSPTGLRIYNEQFF
NA	NA	TRBJ1-2	TRBV7-9	TGTGCCAGCAGCAAGGAGCGGCGAGTGGATGGCTACACCTTC	CASSKERRVDGYTF
NA	NA	TRBJ2-2	TRBV30	TGTGCCTGGACCTCGGGGAGGTCGTTCACCGGGGAGCTGTTTTTT	CAWTSGRSFTGELFF
once	TRBD1	TRBJ1-1	TRBV6-1	TGTGCCAGCGAGGCCGAGGGGAGGGGGCAGACTGAAGCTTTCTTT	CASEAEGRGQTEAFF
NA	NA	TRBJ2-7	TRBV7-9	TGTGCCAGCAGCACCCGACAGGCGGAATACGAGCAGTACTTC	CASSTRQAEYEQYF
once	TRBD2	TRBJ2-1	TRBV18	TGTGCCAGCTCACCACTTCTGCGGGAGGGGGCCAATGAGCAGTTCTTC	CASSPLLREGANEQFF
NA	TRBD1	TRBJ1-4	TRBV5-1	TGCGCCAGCAGCACCGCCGGGACAGGGGCGAATGAAAAACTGTTTTTT	CASSTAGTGANEKLFF
NA	TRBD2	TRBJ2-1	TRBV6-6	TGTGCCAGAAGTCCCCCAGCGGGAGGAGGGTTGGAGCAGTTCTTC	CARSPPAGGGLEQFF
NA	TRBD1	TRBJ1-1	TRBV19	TGTGCCAGTAGTATTCGGACAGGGGTCACTGAAGCTTTCTTT	CASSIRTGVTEAFF